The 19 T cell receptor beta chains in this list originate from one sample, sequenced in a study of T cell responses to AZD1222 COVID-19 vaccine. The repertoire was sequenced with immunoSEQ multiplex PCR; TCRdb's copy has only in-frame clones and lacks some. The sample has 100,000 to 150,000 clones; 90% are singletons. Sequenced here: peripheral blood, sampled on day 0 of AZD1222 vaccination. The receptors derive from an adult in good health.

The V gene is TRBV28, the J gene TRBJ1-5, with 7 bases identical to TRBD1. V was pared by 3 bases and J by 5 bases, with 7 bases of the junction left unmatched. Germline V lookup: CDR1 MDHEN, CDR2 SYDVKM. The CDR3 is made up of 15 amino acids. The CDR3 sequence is CASSFLDRADQPQHF. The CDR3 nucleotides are TGTGCCAGCAGTTTTCTTGACAGGGCAGATCAGCCCCAGCATTTT.

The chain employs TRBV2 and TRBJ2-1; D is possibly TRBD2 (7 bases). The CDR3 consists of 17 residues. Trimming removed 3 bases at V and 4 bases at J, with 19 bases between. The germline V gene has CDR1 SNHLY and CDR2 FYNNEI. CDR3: CASSEIGAGALYNEQFF. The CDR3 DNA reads TGTGCCAGCAGTGAGATTGGGGCGGGGGCCCTTTACAATGAGCAGTTCTTC.

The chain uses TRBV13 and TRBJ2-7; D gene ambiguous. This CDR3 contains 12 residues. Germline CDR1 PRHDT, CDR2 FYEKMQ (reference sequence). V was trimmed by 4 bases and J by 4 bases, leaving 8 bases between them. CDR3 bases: TGTGCCAGCAGCTCCTCGGCATACGAGCAGTACTTC. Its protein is CASSSSAYEQYF.

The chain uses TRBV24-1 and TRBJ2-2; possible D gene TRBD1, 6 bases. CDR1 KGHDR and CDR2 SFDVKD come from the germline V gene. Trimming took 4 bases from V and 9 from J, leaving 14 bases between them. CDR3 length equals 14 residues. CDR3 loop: CATSDTQGFRELFF. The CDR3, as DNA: TGTGCCACCAGTGACACACAGGGATTCAGGGAGCTGTTTTTT.

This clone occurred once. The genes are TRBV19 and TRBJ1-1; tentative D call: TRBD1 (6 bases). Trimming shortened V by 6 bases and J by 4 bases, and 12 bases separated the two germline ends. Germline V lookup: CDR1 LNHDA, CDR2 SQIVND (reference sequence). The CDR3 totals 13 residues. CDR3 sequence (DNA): TGTGCCAGTAGGCCTACAGGGACCACTGAAGCTTTCTTT. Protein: CASRPTGTTEAFF. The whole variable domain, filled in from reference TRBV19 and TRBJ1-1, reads DGGITQSPKYLFRKEGQNVTLSCEQNLNHDAMYWYRQDPGQGLRLIYYSQIVNDFQKGDIAEGYSVSREKKESFPLTVTSAQKNPTAFYLCASRPTGTTEAFFGQGTRLTVV.

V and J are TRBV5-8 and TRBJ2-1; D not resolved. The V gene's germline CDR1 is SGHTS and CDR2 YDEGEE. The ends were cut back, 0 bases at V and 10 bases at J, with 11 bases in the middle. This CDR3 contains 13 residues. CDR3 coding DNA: TGTGCCAGCAGCTTGGGGGGAAAGGCGGAGCAGTTCTTC. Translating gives CASSLGGKAEQFF. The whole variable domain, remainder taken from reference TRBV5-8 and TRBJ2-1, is EAGVTQSPTHLIKTRGQQATLRCSPISGHTSVYWYQQALGLGLQFLLWYDEGEERNRGNFPPRFSGRQFPNYSSELNVNALELEDSALYLCASSLGGKAEQFFGPGTRLTVL.

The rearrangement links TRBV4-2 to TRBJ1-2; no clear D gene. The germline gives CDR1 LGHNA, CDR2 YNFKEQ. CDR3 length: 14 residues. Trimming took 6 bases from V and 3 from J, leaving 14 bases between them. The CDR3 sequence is CASSPWTADYGYTF. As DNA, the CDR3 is TGTGCCAGCAGTCCCTGGACCGCGGACTATGGCTACACCTTC.

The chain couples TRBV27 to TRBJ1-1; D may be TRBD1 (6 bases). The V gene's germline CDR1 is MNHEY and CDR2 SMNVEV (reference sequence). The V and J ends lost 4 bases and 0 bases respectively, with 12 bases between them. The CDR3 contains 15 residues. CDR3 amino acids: CASSSMGGLNTEAFF. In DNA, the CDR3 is TGTGCCAGCAGTTCCATGGGGGGGCTGAACACTGAAGCTTTCTTT.

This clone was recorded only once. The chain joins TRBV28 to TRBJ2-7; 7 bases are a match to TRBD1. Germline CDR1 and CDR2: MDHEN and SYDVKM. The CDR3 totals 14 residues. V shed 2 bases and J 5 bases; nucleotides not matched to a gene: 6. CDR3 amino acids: CASSLNRGGDEQYF. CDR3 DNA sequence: TGTGCCAGCAGTTTAAACAGGGGTGGGGACGAGCAGTACTTC. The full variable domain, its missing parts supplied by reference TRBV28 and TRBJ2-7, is DVKVTQSSRYLVKRTGEKVFLECVQDMDHENMFWYRQDPGLGLRLIYFSYDVKMKEKGDIPEGYSVSREKKERFSLILESASTNQTSMYLCASSLNRGGDEQYFGPGTRLTVT.

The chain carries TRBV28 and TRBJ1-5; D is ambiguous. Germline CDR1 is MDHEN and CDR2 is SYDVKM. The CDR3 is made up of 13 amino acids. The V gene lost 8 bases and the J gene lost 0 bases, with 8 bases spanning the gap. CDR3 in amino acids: CASQARSNQPQHF. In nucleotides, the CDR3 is TGTGCCAGCCAAGCGCGTAGCAATCAGCCCCAGCATTTT.

CDR3 bases: TGTGCCAGCAGCTTAGTAACAGGCGTACCCCCACCCCTCCACTTT. Encoded protein: CASSLVTGVPPPLHF. The chain employs TRBV7-2 and TRBJ1-6; tentatively, D is TRBD1 (5 bases). The CDR3 totals 15 residues. Germline CDR1 is SGHTA and CDR2 is FQGNSA. The V gene lost 1 base and the J gene lost 11 bases, with 15 bases spanning the gap.

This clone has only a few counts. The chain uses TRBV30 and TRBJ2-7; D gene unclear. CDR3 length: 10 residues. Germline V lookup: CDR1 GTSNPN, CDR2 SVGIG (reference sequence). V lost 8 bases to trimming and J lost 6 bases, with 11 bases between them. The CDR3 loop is CATGEIEQYF. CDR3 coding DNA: TGTGCCACGGGTGAGATCGAGCAGTACTTC.

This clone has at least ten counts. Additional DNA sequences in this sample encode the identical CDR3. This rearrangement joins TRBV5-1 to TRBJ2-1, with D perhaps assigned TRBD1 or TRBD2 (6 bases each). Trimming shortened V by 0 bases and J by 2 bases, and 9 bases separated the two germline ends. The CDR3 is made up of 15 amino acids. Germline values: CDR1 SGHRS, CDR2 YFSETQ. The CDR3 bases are TGCGCCAGCAGCTTGGAGGGGGGTGCCTACAATGAGCAGTTCTTC. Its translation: CASSLEGGAYNEQFF.

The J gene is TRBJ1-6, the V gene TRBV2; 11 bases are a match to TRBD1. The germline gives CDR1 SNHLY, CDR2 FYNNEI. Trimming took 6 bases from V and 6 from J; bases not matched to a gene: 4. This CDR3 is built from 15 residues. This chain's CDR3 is CASSGQGAGNSPLHF. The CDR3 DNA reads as TGTGCCAGCAGCGGACAGGGGGCGGGTAATTCACCCCTCCACTTT.

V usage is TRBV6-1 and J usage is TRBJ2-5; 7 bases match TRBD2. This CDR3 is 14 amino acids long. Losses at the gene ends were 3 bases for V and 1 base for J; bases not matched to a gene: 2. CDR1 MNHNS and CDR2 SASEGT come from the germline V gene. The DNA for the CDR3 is TGTGCCAGCAGTGAGGGGGGGGGCCAAGAGACCCAGTACTTC. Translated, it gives CASSEGGGQETQYF.

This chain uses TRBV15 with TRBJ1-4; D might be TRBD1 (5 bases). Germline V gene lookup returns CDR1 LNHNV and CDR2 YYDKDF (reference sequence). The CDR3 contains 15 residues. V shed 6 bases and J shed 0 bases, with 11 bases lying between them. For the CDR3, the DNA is TGTGCCACCAGGGATGACAGTTCAACTAATGAAAAACTGTTTTTT. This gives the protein CATRDDSSTNEKLFF.

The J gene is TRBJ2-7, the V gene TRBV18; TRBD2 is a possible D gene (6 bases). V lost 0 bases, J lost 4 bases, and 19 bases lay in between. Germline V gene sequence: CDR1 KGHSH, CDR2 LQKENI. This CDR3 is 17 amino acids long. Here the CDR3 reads CASSPPRPGLINYEQYF. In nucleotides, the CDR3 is TGTGCCAGCTCACCACCGCGGCCGGGACTTATTAATTACGAGCAGTACTTC.

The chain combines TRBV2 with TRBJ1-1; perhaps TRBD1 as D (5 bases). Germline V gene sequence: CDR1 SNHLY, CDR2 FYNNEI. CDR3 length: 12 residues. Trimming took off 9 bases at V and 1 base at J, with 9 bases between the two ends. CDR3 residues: CARGPSNTEAFF. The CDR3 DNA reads TGTGCCAGGGGGCCCTCGAACACTGAAGCTTTCTTT.

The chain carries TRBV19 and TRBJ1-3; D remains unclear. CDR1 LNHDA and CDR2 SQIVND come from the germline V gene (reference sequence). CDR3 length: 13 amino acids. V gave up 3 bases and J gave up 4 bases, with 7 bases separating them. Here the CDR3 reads CASSIDAGNTIYF. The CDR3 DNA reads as TGTGCCAGTAGTATCGACGCCGGAAACACCATATATTTT.